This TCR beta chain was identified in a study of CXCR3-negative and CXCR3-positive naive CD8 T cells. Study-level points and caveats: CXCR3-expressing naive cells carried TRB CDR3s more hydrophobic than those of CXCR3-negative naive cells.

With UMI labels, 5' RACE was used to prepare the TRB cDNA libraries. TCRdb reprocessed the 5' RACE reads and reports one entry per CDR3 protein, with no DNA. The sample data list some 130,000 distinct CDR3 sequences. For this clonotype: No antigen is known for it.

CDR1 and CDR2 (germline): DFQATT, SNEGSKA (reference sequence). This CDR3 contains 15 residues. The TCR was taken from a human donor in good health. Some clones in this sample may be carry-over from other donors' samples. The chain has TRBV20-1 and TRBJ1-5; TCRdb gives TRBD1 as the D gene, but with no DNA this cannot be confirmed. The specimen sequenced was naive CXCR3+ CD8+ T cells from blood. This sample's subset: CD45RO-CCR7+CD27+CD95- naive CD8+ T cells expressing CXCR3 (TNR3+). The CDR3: CSAQADRGSNQPQHF.